The 5 T cell receptor beta chains below come from one sample, sequenced in a study of CD8+ T cells in alopecia areata. In each case, RNA was isolated and then reverse transcribed into cDNA as the sequencing template. TCRdb keeps only in-frame clones here, not all; method: immunoSEQ multiplex PCR. The table lists about 140,000 clones, approximately 49% of them singletons, with 0.99% in the top ten. The specimen comprised CD4+ T cells sorted from blood, sampled at week 0. The receptor set was obtained from a human donor with alopecia areata.

V gene TRBV7-2 combines with J gene TRBJ1-1, with TRBD1 as a possible D gene (5 bases). This CDR3 comprises 16 residues. Germline V CDR1 and CDR2: SGHTA, FQGNSA. V dropped 3 bases and J dropped 2 bases, with 16 bases sitting between them. The CDR3 region has the DNA TGTGCCAGCAGCTTCCCCGGAAGACAGCTAAACACTGAAGCTTTCTTT. This sequence encodes CASSFPGRQLNTEAFF.

This chain links TRBV25-1 with TRBJ2-5, with 9 bases fitting TRBD2. Germline CDR1 reads MGHDK; CDR2 reads SYGVNS. Trimming took 4 bases from V and 5 from J; bases not matched to a gene: 11. This CDR3 comprises 16 residues. The CDR3 loop is CASSALAGGTGETQYF. The CDR3 coding sequence is TGTGCCAGCAGTGCTCTCGCGGGAGGGACCGGGGAGACCCAGTACTTC.

Only a few counts were recorded for this clone. The chain carries TRBV4-1 and TRBJ2-5; 13 bases match TRBD2. Trimming removed 5 bases from V and 4 bases from J; junction bases left unmatched: 13. There are 18 residues in the CDR3. Germline assignment: CDR1 MGHRA and CDR2 YSYEKL. The CDR3 sequence: CASSTQGGLAGVLETQYF. In DNA form, the CDR3 reads TGCGCCAGCAGCACACAGGGAGGACTAGCGGGAGTTTTAGAGACCCAGTACTTC.

The chain combines TRBV29-1 with TRBJ1-2; D gene ambiguous. CDR3 length: 12 residues. CDR1 is SQVTM and CDR2 is ANQGSEA in the germline V gene. The V end lost 1 base, the J end lost 8 bases, and 11 bases lay between the germline ends. CDR3 sequence (DNA): TGCAGCGTTGAAGTTCCCAGAATGGGCTACACCTTC. Translating it yields CSVEVPRMGYTF.

This clone appeared a few times. This chain uses TRBV29-1 with TRBJ2-1, with 10 bases lining up with TRBD2. With 4 bases clipped from V and 2 bases from J, the junction kept 5 bases outside the gene matches. CDR3 length: 15 residues. Germline assignment: CDR1 SQVTM and CDR2 ANQGSEA. The CDR3 sequence is CSVGGLANPYNEQFF. CDR3 nucleotides: TGCAGCGTTGGGGGACTAGCGAACCCCTACAATGAGCAGTTCTTC.